The rows below give T cell receptor beta chains drawn from one sample of a study of blood T cell repertoires in COVID-19. TCRdb keeps only in-frame clones here, not all; method: immunoSEQ multiplex PCR. The profile covers around 76,000 clones, with about 76% appearing a single time and around 30% taken by the ten largest. Sequenced input: peripheral blood. The receptors originated from a woman at least 80 years old with active or convalescent COVID-19. Both conserved end residues are part of each CDR3.

>TRBJ2-1|TRBV9
CASSFEAGGLNEQFF
>TRBJ1-5|TRBV2
CASRDRFYSNQPQHF
>TRBJ2-7|TRBV3-1/TRBV3-2
CASSHGTGAHEQYF
>TRBJ2-1|TRBV5-4
CASSTPGQGDNEQFF
>TRBJ2-5|TRBV6-2/TRBV6-3
CASSYSYSAGETQYF
>TRBJ2-2|TRBV9
CASSVSGTPNTGELFF
>TRBJ1-2|TRBV4-3
CASSQETSPGYYGYTF
>TRBJ2-4|TRBV7-2
CASSLVGLNIQYF
>TRBJ1-5|TRBV7-2
CASTGGLGGVTDQPQHF
>TRBJ1-2|TRBV5-5
CASSLSTGSLYGYTF
>TRBJ1-2|TRBV12-3/TRBV12-4
CAALGTGDDGYTF
>TRBJ1-1|TRBV5-1
CASSSGLNTEAFF
>TRBJ2-4|TRBV11-1
CASSYSALAKNIQYF
>TRBJ2-3|TRBV20-1
CSASWTSLDTQYF
>TRBJ2-3|TRBV9
CASSVRPFSDSLGTQYF